The T cell receptor (beta chain) under discussion was sequenced for a study of blood T cell repertoires in COVID-19. In terms of age and location, participants ranged from roughly 18 to 90 years and lived in about 25 US areas. Profiling relied on immunoSEQ multiplex PCR, and the TCRdb table lists in-frame clones only, not all of them. Among 200,000 to 300,000 clones listed, about 90% were seen once. The CDR3 spans 17 residues. V shed 4 bases and J 4 bases; nucleotides not matched to a gene: 16. In germline, CDR1 is MNHEY, CDR2 SMNVEV (reference sequence). This TCR was sampled from a woman aged 40-49 years who had been exposed to COVID-19. The rearrangement uses TRBV27 and TRBJ2-7, with 7 bases aligning to TRBD2. Sequencing was carried out using PBMCs or T cells enriched from blood (not recorded which). CDR3 nucleotide sequence: TGTGCCAGCAGTTCCCCACTTCGGACTGGGGGGGAGTACGAGCAGTACTTC. Translation: CASSSPLRTGGEYEQYF.